This entry lists 28 T cell receptor beta chains sequenced from one sample in a study of shared clonotypes between healthy human individuals. Assay: immunoSEQ multiplex PCR; the TCRdb copy retains only in-frame clones and omits some. The table includes approximately 720,000 clones, about 78% detected once. The sequenced material came from memory CD4+ T cells sorted from blood. Subset in this sample: CD45RA-negative fraction. The origin of the receptors is a woman under 40 in good health.

This CDR3 is CASSSIRQSGSYNEQFF. The DNA of the CDR3 is TGTGCCAGCAGTTCAATCAGGCAGAGCGGTTCCTACAATGAGCAGTTCTTC. The chain has TRBV27 and TRBJ2-1; the D gene is possibly TRBD2 (5 bases). The germline gives CDR1 MNHEY, CDR2 SMNVEV (reference sequence). Trimming removed 4 bases from V and 1 base from J, with 17 bases in between. This CDR3 contains 17 residues.

This clone was counted a single time. V is TRBV7-2 and J is TRBJ2-1; maybe TRBD1 (5 bases). V dropped 5 bases and J dropped 8 bases, with 16 bases sitting between them. CDR3 length: 14 amino acids. Germline V gives CDR1 SGHTA, CDR2 FQGNSA. CDR3 nucleotide sequence: TGTGCCAGCAGCCTTAGCCGCAGGGCGGATGAGCAGTTCTTC. Protein product: CASSLSRRADEQFF.

Concerning this clone itself: This same CDR3 is encoded by further DNA sequences in the sample. The chain is built from TRBV4-1 and TRBJ2-3, with D tentatively TRBD1 (5 bases). V was trimmed by 0 bases and J by 3 bases, leaving 7 bases between them. Germline lookup yields CDR1 MGHRA and CDR2 YSYEKL. The CDR3 covers 14 residues. CDR3 in amino acids: CASSQDQGTDTQYF. CDR3 DNA sequence: TGCGCCAGCAGCCAAGACCAGGGAACAGATACGCAGTATTTT.

The chain carries TRBV2 and TRBJ2-1; D could derive from TRBD1 or TRBD2 (5 bases each). The germline V gene encodes CDR1 SNHLY and CDR2 FYNNEI. V was trimmed by 8 bases and J by 7 bases, leaving 15 bases between them. CDR3 length: 13 amino acids. Here the CDR3 DNA reads TGTGCCAGCGGTAGAGGGGTCTTGAATGAGCAGTTCTTC. Amino acids: CASGRGVLNEQFF.

J is TRBJ1-2 and V is TRBV6-4; 7 nucleotides match TRBD1. Germline lookup yields CDR1 MRHNA and CDR2 SNTAGT. J gave up 3 bases and V 0 bases, and 4 bases lay outside the gene matches. The CDR3 spans 15 residues. The CDR3 DNA follows: TGTGCCAGCAGTGACTCGATCAGGGGGGACTATGGCTACACCTTC. This encodes CASSDSIRGDYGYTF.

The gene calls are TRBV4-2 and TRBJ1-4, with no clear D. With 0 bases removed from V and 8 bases from J, the gap between germline ends came to 16 bases. The CDR3 consists of 16 residues. Looked up from germline, CDR1 is LGHNA and CDR2 is YNFKEQ. The CDR3 sequence: CASSQDFGSLREKLFF. The CDR3, as DNA: TGTGCCAGCAGCCAAGATTTTGGCAGCCTTAGGGAAAAACTGTTTTTT.

Worth noting for this clone: Distinct nucleotide sequences in the sample also encode this CDR3. The chain couples TRBV5-1 to TRBJ2-1, with TRBD2 identical over 11 bases. The CDR3 loop spans 15 amino acids. The ends lost 2 bases at V and 3 bases at J; junction bases unmatched: 1. Per the germline V gene, CDR1 is SGHRS and CDR2 is YFSETQ. CDR3 nucleotides: TGCGCCAGCAGCTTAACTAGCGGGAGCTACAATGAGCAGTTCTTC. It yields the protein CASSLTSGSYNEQFF.

The V and J genes are TRBV7-9 and TRBJ1-4; no firm D call. The CDR3 has 13 residues. Per the germline V gene, CDR1 is SEHNR and CDR2 is FQNEAQ (reference sequence). Trimming took 4 bases from V and 8 from J, leaving 11 bases between them. CDR3 protein: CASSSERGEKLFF. CDR3 DNA: TGTGCCAGCAGCTCCGAACGAGGGGAAAAACTGTTTTTT.

The gene calls are TRBV5-6 and TRBJ2-2; TRBD2 might be the D (6 bases). Germline values: CDR1 SGHDT, CDR2 YYEEEE. Trimming shortened V by 6 bases and J by 2 bases, and 11 bases separated the two germline ends. The CDR3 contains 14 residues. CDR3 in DNA: TGTGCCAGCACCTGGGGGGAAAACACCGGGGAGCTGTTTTTT. Encoded protein: CASTWGENTGELFF.

The chain has TRBV27 and TRBJ2-1; D is unresolved. CDR1 is MNHEY, CDR2 SMNVEV, per germline (reference sequence). V lost 3 bases to trimming and J lost 7 bases, with 10 bases between them. This CDR3 region has 13 residues. The CDR3 here is CASSLRLPNEQFF. The CDR3 DNA is TGTGCCAGCAGTTTGCGGCTGCCGAATGAGCAGTTCTTC.

The J gene is TRBJ2-5, the V gene TRBV29-1; TRBD2 might be the D (5 bases). The tail of the sequence fits TRBJ2-7 better, so the J call may be wrong. The CDR3 spans 12 residues. CDR1 is SQVTM, CDR2 ANQGSEA, per germline. The CDR3 spells CSVAGGAYEQYF. DNA for the CDR3: TGCAGCGTTGCAGGAGGCGCCTACGAGCAGTACTTC.

This clone was detected a few times. The chain couples TRBV18 to TRBJ2-2, with 11 bases fitting TRBD2. The CDR3 is 13 amino acids. Germline CDR1 reads KGHSH; CDR2 reads LQKENI. Trimming removed 4 bases from V and 8 bases from J; junction bases left unmatched: 0. Here the CDR3 reads CASSRLAGGELFF. The DNA for the CDR3 is TGTGCCAGCTCACGACTAGCGGGAGGGGAGCTGTTTTTT.

The V gene is TRBV16, the J gene TRBJ1-2; D remains unclear. The CDR3 runs to 14 residues. Germline assignment: CDR1 KGHSY and CDR2 FQNENV. V was cut by 0 bases and J by 3 bases, with 8 bases left in between. The CDR3, as DNA: TGTGCCAGCAGCCAATCGAGACGGGACTATGGCTACACCTTC. Its protein product is CASSQSRRDYGYTF.

The rearrangement joins TRBV7-9 to TRBJ1-2; D uncertain. From germline, CDR1 is SEHNR and CDR2 FQNEAQ (reference sequence). V was shortened by 3 bases and J by 3 bases, with 11 bases between the two germline ends. This CDR3 contains 14 residues. CDR3 sequence: CASSFSFGDYGYTF. The CDR3 bases are TGTGCCAGCAGCTTTAGTTTTGGAGACTATGGCTACACCTTC.

The chain is built from TRBV19 and TRBJ2-3; perhaps TRBD1 as D (6 bases). This CDR3 is 15 amino acids long. Germline CDR1 reads LNHDA; CDR2 reads SQIVND (reference sequence). V was cut by 1 base and J by 1 base, with 9 bases left in between. The CDR3 loop reads CASSIAGVGTDTQYF. The CDR3 DNA reads as TGTGCCAGTAGTATAGCAGGGGTGGGCACAGATACGCAGTATTTT. Filled out from reference TRBV19 and TRBJ2-3, the complete variable domain reads DGGITQSPKYLFRKEGQNVTLSCEQNLNHDAMYWYRQDPGQGLRLIYYSQIVNDFQKGDIAEGYSVSREKKESFPLTVTSAQKNPTAFYLCASSIAGVGTDTQYFGPGTRLTVL.

This rearrangement joins TRBV5-1 to TRBJ2-3, with a weak D call TRBD1 (6 bases). This CDR3 comprises 15 residues. The V end lost 0 bases, the J end lost 2 bases, and 10 bases lay between the germline ends. The germline CDR1 and CDR2 sequences are SGHRS and YFSETQ. CDR3 protein: CASSLAGQSTDTQYF. The CDR3 DNA is TGCGCCAGCAGCTTGGCAGGACAGTCCACAGATACGCAGTATTTT.

The J gene is TRBJ2-2, the V gene TRBV11-2; unclear D gene. V lost 1 base, J lost 2 bases, and 8 bases lay in between. In germline, CDR1 is SGHAT, CDR2 FQNNGV. The CDR3 is 15 residues long. The DNA of the CDR3 is TGTGCCAGCAGCTTAGTGGTCGGAAACACCGGGGAGCTGTTTTTT. This encodes CASSLVVGNTGELFF.

The V and J genes are TRBV19 and TRBJ1-5, with 11 positions matching TRBD1. This CDR3 spans 15 amino acids. From germline, CDR1 is LNHDA and CDR2 SQIVND (reference sequence). Losses at the gene ends were 9 bases for V and 5 bases for J; bases not matched to a gene: 9. The CDR3: CASTPGTGGHQPQHF. The CDR3, as DNA: TGTGCCAGCACTCCCGGGACAGGGGGACATCAGCCCCAGCATTTT.

The CDR3: CASSISGSRQETQYF. As DNA, the CDR3 is TGTGCCAGCAGCATCTCCGGGAGTAGACAAGAGACCCAGTACTTC. The rearrangement joins TRBV9 to TRBJ2-5; a weak D match, TRBD2 (6 bases). Trimming stripped 4 bases from V and 2 bases from J, with 15 bases between. The CDR3 has 15 amino acids. Germline V gene data show CDR1 as SGDLS and CDR2 as YYNGEE.

The rearrangement uses TRBV19 and TRBJ2-1; the match to TRBD1 covers 7 bases. The CDR3 totals 16 residues. The germline CDR1 and CDR2 sequences are LNHDA and SQIVND (reference sequence). After removal of 2 bases from V and 1 base from J, the junction contained 5 bases not matched to a gene. CDR3 loop: CASSIISGGSYNEQFF. The CDR3 bases are TGTGCCAGTAGTATAATTTCAGGGGGTTCCTACAATGAGCAGTTCTTC.

The chain couples TRBV5-1 to TRBJ2-1; a possible D gene is TRBD1 (5 bases). The CDR3 runs 14 residues. V lost 6 bases, J lost 8 bases, and 18 bases lay in between. The germline V gene encodes CDR1 SGHRS and CDR2 YFSETQ. The CDR3 sequence is CASTLRVGQDEQFF. The CDR3 nucleotides are TGCGCCAGCACCCTGCGCGTGGGGCAGGATGAGCAGTTCTTC.

The chain links TRBV9 to TRBJ2-3, with D possibly TRBD2 on 5 matching bases. There are 15 residues in the CDR3. Germline V gene data show CDR1 as SGDLS and CDR2 as YYNGEE. Trimming took 4 bases from V and 2 from J, leaving 14 bases between them. CDR3 amino acids: CASSRTRVTTDTQYF. The CDR3 DNA reads TGTGCCAGCAGCCGTACTAGAGTAACCACAGATACGCAGTATTTT.

The chain combines TRBV28 with TRBJ1-6; D not certain. This CDR3 has 15 amino acids. The V end was cut by 1 base, the J end by 4 bases, with 8 bases between. Germline lookup yields CDR1 MDHEN and CDR2 SYDVKM. This CDR3 reads CASSLSARYNSPLHF. The CDR3 bases are TGTGCCAGCAGTTTATCAGCAAGATATAATTCACCCCTCCACTTT.

In the case of this clone: The identical CDR3 is also encoded by other nucleotide sequences in the sample. The J gene is TRBJ1-1, the V gene TRBV28; D call uncertain. V dropped 7 bases and J dropped 1 base, with 4 bases sitting between them. CDR3 size: 11 residues. Germline loops: CDR1 MDHEN, CDR2 SYDVKM. CDR3 nucleotide sequence: TGTGCCAGCACTGGGAACACTGAAGCTTTCTTT. Residues: CASTGNTEAFF.

The V call is TRBV11-2, the J call TRBJ1-1; no reliable D call. CDR3 length equals 13 residues. Germline V gives CDR1 SGHAT, CDR2 FQNNGV. Deletions cut 7 bases from V and 5 bases from J, with 14 bases between. This CDR3 reads CASMGSLWTEAFF. In DNA form, the CDR3 reads TGTGCCAGCATGGGGAGTTTATGGACTGAAGCTTTCTTT.

There are many counts of this clone. CDR3 protein: CASSFSGTSLQTQYF. In DNA form, the CDR3 reads TGTGCCAGCAGTTTTTCCGGGACTAGTTTACAGACCCAGTACTTC. The gene calls are TRBV28 and TRBJ2-5; 8 bases are shared with TRBD2. The CDR3 runs to 15 residues. With V trimmed by 3 bases and J by 6 bases, 9 bases remained unmatched. The germline V gene encodes CDR1 MDHEN and CDR2 SYDVKM.

The gene calls are TRBV7-2 and TRBJ1-1; D gene ambiguous. This CDR3 has 13 amino acids. CDR1 is SGHTA and CDR2 is FQGNSA in the germline V gene. Trimming removed 2 bases from V and 3 bases from J, with 7 bases in between. CDR3 protein: CASSLSRYTEAFF. The CDR3, as DNA: TGTGCCAGCAGCTTAAGCAGGTACACTGAAGCTTTCTTT. Together with reference TRBV7-2 and TRBJ1-1, the CDR3 gives the full variable domain: GAGVSQSPSNKVTEKGKDVELRCDPISGHTALYWYRQSLGQGLEFLIYFQGNSAPDKSGLPSDRFSAERTGGSVSTLTIQRTQQEDSAVYLCASSLSRYTEAFFGQGTRLTVV.

The gene calls are TRBV15 and TRBJ2-3, with 10 bases fitting TRBD1. The CDR3 runs 17 residues. CDR1 LNHNV and CDR2 YYDKDF come from the germline V gene (reference sequence). The V and J ends lost 3 bases and 6 bases, in that order; junction bases with no gene match: 12. CDR3 nucleotide sequence: TGTGCCACCAGCAGGGGGACAGGGGTGCGGGAGTGGGATACGCAGTATTTT. Translation: CATSRGTGVREWDTQYF. The complete variable domain, with remaining parts taken from reference TRBV15 and TRBJ2-3, reads DAMVIQNPRYQVTQFGKPVTLSCSQTLNHNVMYWYQQKSSQAPKLLFHYYDKDFNNEADTPDNFQSRRPNTSFCFLDIRSPGLGDTAMYLCATSRGTGVREWDTQYFGPGTRLTVL.